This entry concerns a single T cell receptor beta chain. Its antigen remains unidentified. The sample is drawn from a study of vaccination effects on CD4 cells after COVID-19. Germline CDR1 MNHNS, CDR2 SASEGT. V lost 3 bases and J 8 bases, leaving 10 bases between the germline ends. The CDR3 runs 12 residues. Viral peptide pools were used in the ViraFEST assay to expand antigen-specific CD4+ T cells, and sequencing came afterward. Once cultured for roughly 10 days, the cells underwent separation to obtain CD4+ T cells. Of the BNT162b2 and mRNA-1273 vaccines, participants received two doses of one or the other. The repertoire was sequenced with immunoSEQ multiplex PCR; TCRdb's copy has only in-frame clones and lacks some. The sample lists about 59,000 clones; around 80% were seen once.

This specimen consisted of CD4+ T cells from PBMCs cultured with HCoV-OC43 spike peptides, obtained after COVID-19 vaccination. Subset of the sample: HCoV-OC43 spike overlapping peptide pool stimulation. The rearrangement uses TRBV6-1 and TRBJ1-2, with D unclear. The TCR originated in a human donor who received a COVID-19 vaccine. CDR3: CASSETRKGYTF. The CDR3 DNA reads TGTGCCAGCAGTGAGACAAGGAAGGGCTACACCTTC.